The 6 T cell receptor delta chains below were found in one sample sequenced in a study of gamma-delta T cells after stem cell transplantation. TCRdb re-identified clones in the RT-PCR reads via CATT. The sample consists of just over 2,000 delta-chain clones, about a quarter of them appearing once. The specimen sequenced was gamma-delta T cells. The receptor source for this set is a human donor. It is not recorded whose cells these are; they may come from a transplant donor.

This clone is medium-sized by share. The CDR3 protein is CAARGLPTGTGGSYTDKLIF. CDR3 coding DNA: TGTGCAGCAAGAGGCCTTCCTACGGGTACTGGGGGATCTTACACCGATAAACTCATCTTT. This rearrangement joins TRAV29/DV5 to TRDJ1, with D possibly matching TRDD3 (10 bases). The CDR3 runs 20 residues. The V gene's germline CDR1 is NSMFDY and CDR2 ISSIKDK. V gave up 2 bases and J gave up 0 bases, with 29 bases separating them.

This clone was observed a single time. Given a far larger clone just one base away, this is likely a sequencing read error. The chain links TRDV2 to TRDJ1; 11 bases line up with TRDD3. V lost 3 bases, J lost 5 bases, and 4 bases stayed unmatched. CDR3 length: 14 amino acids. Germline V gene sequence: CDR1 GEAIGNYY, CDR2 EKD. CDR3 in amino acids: CACDAVGDTDKLIF. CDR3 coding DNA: TGTGCCTGTGACGCCGTGGGGGATACGGATAAACTCATCTTT.

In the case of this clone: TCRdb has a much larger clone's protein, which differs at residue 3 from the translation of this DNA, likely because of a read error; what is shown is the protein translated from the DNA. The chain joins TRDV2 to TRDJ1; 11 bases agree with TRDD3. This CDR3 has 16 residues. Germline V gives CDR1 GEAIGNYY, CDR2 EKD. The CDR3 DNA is TGTGCCCGTGACACCGTCGGTGGGGGATACGCGGGTAAACTCATCTTT. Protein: CARDTVGGGYAGKLIF.

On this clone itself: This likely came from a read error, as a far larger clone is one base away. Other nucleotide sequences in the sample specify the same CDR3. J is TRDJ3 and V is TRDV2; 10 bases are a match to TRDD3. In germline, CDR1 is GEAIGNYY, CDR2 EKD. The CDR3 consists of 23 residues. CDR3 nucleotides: TGTGCCTGTGACTCCATTGTGGTGGGGGATACAAAGAATATGGCCTGGGACACCCGTCAGATGTTTTTC. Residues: CACDSIVVGDTKNMAWDTRQMFF.

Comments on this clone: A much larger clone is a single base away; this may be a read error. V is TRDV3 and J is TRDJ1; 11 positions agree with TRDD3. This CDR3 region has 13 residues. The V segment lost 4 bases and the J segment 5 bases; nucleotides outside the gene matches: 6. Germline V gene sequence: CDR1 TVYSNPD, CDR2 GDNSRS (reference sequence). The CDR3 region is CACAMGDTDKLIF. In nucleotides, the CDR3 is TGTGCCTGCGCAATGGGGGATACGGATAAACTCATCTTT.

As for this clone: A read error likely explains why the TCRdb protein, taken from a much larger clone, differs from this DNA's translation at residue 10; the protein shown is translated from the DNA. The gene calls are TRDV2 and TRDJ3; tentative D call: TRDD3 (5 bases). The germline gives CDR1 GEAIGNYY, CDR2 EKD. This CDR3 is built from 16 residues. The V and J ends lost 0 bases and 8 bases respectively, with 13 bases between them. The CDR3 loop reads CACDTAGNGNTRQMFF. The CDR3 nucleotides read TGTGCCTGTGACACCGCTGGGAACGGGAACACCCGACAGATGTTTTTC.